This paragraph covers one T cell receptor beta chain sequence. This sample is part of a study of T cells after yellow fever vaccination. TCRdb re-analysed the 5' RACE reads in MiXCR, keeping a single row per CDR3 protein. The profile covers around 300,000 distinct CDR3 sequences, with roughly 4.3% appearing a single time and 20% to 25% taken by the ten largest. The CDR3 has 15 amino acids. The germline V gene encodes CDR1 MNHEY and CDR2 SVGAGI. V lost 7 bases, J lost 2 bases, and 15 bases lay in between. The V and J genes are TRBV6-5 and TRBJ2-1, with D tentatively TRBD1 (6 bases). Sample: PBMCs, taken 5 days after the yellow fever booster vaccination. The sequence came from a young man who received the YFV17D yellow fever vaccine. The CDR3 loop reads CASTPFKGAYNEQFF. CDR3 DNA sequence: TGTGCCAGCACCCCATTCAAGGGGGCCTACAATGAGCAGTTCTTC.